Listed below are T cell receptor beta chains from one sample, sequenced in a study of control samples from healthy donors and cancer patients. The repertoire was sequenced with immunoSEQ multiplex PCR; TCRdb's copy has only in-frame clones and lacks some. The sample carries roughly 59,000 clones, around 90% recorded once. Sequenced: PBMCs. The receptors shown here come from a man aged 35-49 years with colorectal cancer. CDR3s include the opening cysteine and the closing phenylalanine or tryptophan. Each record gives: V gene, clone size, D gene, J gene, CDR3 protein, CDR3 DNA. D genes are given only for firm matches. Part of the rows lack a size; the others show once, few, many or a class for expanded clones.

v_gene: TRBV12-5; abundance: -; d_gene: -; j_gene: TRBJ1-1; CDR3aa: CASGSKDSWDTEAFF; CDR3nt: TGTGCTAGTGGTTCCAAGGACTCATGGGACACTGAAGCTTTCTTT
v_gene: TRBV3-1/TRBV3-2; abundance: once; d_gene: TRBD1; j_gene: TRBJ1-2; CDR3aa: CASSHRQGANYGYTF; CDR3nt: TGTGCCAGCAGCCACCGACAGGGGGCAAACTATGGCTACACCTTC
v_gene: TRBV13; abundance: -; d_gene: -; j_gene: TRBJ2-3; CDR3aa: CASSFRILSSTDTQYF; CDR3nt: TGTGCCAGCAGCTTCCGGATCCTTTCTAGCACAGATACGCAGTATTTT
v_gene: TRBV19; abundance: -; d_gene: -; j_gene: TRBJ2-1; CDR3aa: CASSQWMQGANEQFF; CDR3nt: TGTGCCAGTAGCCAATGGATGCAGGGTGCTAATGAGCAGTTCTTC
v_gene: TRBV12-3/TRBV12-4; abundance: -; d_gene: -; j_gene: TRBJ1-5; CDR3aa: CASSFGSNQPQHF; CDR3nt: TGTGCCAGCAGTTTCGGTAGCAATCAGCCCCAGCATTTT
v_gene: TRBV5-5; abundance: -; d_gene: -; j_gene: TRBJ2-5; CDR3aa: CASSFGTRQETQYF; CDR3nt: TGTGCCAGCAGCTTCGGGACTCGCCAAGAGACCCAGTACTTC
v_gene: TRBV27; abundance: -; d_gene: -; j_gene: TRBJ2-2; CDR3aa: CASSLTGTPGGELFF; CDR3nt: TGTGCCAGCAGTTTAACGGGGACCCCCGGCGGGGAGCTGTTTTTT
v_gene: TRBV6-2/TRBV6-3; abundance: -; d_gene: TRBD2; j_gene: TRBJ2-2; CDR3aa: CASSRRGKRGTNTGELFF; CDR3nt: TGTGCCAGCAGCCGCCGGGGGAAGCGGGGGACGAACACCGGGGAGCTGTTTTTT
v_gene: TRBV25-1; abundance: -; d_gene: -; j_gene: TRBJ1-2; CDR3aa: CASGRDYGYTF; CDR3nt: TGTGCCAGCGGACGGGACTATGGCTACACCTTC
v_gene: TRBV14; abundance: once; d_gene: -; j_gene: TRBJ1-2; CDR3aa: CASSQEAPGDEGYTF; CDR3nt: TGTGCCAGCAGCCAAGAAGCCCCAGGGGATGAAGGCTACACCTTC
v_gene: TRBV2; abundance: -; d_gene: -; j_gene: TRBJ1-5; CDR3aa: CASSAGANGNQPQHF; CDR3nt: TGTGCCAGCAGTGCGGGAGCCAACGGCAATCAGCCCCAGCATTTT
v_gene: TRBV7-2; abundance: -; d_gene: -; j_gene: TRBJ1-1; CDR3aa: CASSLASGNQEAFF; CDR3nt: TGTGCCAGCAGCTTAGCGAGTGGTAACCAAGAAGCTTTCTTT
v_gene: TRBV29-1; abundance: once; d_gene: -; j_gene: TRBJ1-5; CDR3aa: CSVAGSNQPQHF; CDR3nt: TGCAGCGTTGCAGGGAGCAATCAGCCCCAGCATTTT
v_gene: TRBV7-2; abundance: few; d_gene: -; j_gene: TRBJ2-7; CDR3aa: CASSLVYEQYF; CDR3nt: TGTGCCAGCAGCTTAGTCTACGAGCAGTACTTC
v_gene: TRBV5-1; abundance: -; d_gene: TRBD1; j_gene: TRBJ1-4; CDR3aa: CASSGTGVLDEKLFF; CDR3nt: TGCGCCAGCAGCGGAACAGGGGTATTGGATGAAAAACTGTTTTTT
v_gene: TRBV6-1; abundance: once; d_gene: TRBD1; j_gene: TRBJ1-5; CDR3aa: CASSDPGQGHNQPQHF; CDR3nt: TGTGCCAGCAGTGATCCGGGACAGGGACACAATCAGCCCCAGCATTTT
v_gene: TRBV5-4; abundance: -; d_gene: -; j_gene: TRBJ1-2; CDR3aa: CASSLGAAGYTF; CDR3nt: TGTGCCAGCAGCTTGGGAGCAGCTGGCTACACCTTC
v_gene: TRBV2; abundance: once; d_gene: -; j_gene: TRBJ1-3; CDR3aa: CASSVTPGYSGNTIYF; CDR3nt: TGTGCCAGCAGTGTCACTCCAGGCTACTCTGGAAACACCATATATTTT
v_gene: TRBV10-2; abundance: -; d_gene: TRBD2; j_gene: TRBJ2-1; CDR3aa: CARLPGLENNEQFF; CDR3nt: TGCGCCAGACTTCCGGGACTAGAAAACAATGAGCAGTTCTTC
v_gene: TRBV6-5; abundance: -; d_gene: -; j_gene: TRBJ1-2; CDR3aa: CASRGNLAYGYTF; CDR3nt: TGTGCCAGTCGGGGCAACCTCGCCTATGGCTACACCTTC